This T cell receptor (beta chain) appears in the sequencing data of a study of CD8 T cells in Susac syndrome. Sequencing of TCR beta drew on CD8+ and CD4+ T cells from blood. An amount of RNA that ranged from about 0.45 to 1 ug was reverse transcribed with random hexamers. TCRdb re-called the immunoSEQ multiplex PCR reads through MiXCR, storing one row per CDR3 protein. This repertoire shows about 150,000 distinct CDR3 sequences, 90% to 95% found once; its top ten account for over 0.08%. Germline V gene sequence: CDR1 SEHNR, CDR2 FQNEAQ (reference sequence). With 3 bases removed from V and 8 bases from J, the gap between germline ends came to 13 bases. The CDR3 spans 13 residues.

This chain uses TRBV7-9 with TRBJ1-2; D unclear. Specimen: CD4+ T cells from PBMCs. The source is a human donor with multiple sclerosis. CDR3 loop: CASSLERERGYTF. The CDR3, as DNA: TGTGCCAGCAGCTTGGAGAGGGAGAGGGGCTACACCTTC.